Described below is a single T cell receptor (beta chain) sequence and its context. The antigen is not known. It was with 60 Vbeta and 13 Jbeta primers that the PCR ran. TCRdb's table, derived via immunoSEQ multiplex PCR, lists solely in-frame clones and lacks some. The table includes 150,000 to 200,000 clones, approximately 72% detected once. The data derive from a study of cytomegalovirus exposure and HLA in healthy donors. Whole-study results and caveats: Researchers left out some V segments, among them TRBV6-2 and TRBV6-3, as indistinguishable. CMV antigen specificity was confirmed in vitro for a few CMV-associated chains.

V lost 3 bases to trimming and J lost 1 base; unmatched junction nucleotides: 14. Germline V CDR1 and CDR2: MNHNS, SASEGT. CDR3 length: 18 residues. This chain links TRBV6-1 with TRBJ1-2, with TRBD1 matching over 7 bases. Material for sequencing was PBMCs. This clonotype originated in a man in his forties or fifties in good health and CMV-seronegative. CDR3 coding DNA: TGTGCCAGCAGTGACCCGACAGGGTCAATAAAACGTAACTATGGCTACACCTTC. It codes for CASSDPTGSIKRNYGYTF.